This T cell receptor beta chain was documented in a study of T cells in Graves' hyperthyroidism and ophthalmopathy. Germline loops: CDR1 MDHEN, CDR2 SYDVKM. The CDR3 runs 16 residues. V dropped 4 bases and J dropped 0; count of bases not matched to a gene: 6. The source material, RNA transcripts, was used to amplify TCR beta CDR3 regions. The study used the HTBI primer set for a first-round RT-PCR of the TCR CDR3. TCRdb recomputed calls from the multiplex PCR reads with MiXCR, one row per CDR3 protein. The repertoire includes approximately 400,000 distinct CDR3 sequences, around 14% of them detected once, and 25% to 35% sits in the top ten. This clonotype was counted at least ten times.

The chain is built from TRBV28 and TRBJ2-5, with 9 bases that match TRBD2. The sequenced sample consisted of blood. This sequence was found in a young woman with Graves' hyperthyroidism that later progressed to Graves' ophthalmopathy. The CDR3 region has the DNA TGTGCCAGCAGTTGGGTTAGCGGGAGTAACCAAGAGACCCAGTACTTC. It is translated as CASSWVSGSNQETQYF.